The 16 T cell receptor beta chains below were found in one sample sequenced in a study of shared clonotypes between healthy human individuals. This table comes from immunoSEQ multiplex PCR, and its TCRdb copy is limited to in-frame clones, with some not included. The profile shows some 1,400,000 clones, approximately 97% of them singletons. Sequenced: naive CD4+ T cells sorted from blood. Described subset: CD45RA+ positively selected. Receptors originate from a man aged 25 to 40 in good health.

The V gene is TRBV7-9, the J gene TRBJ2-5; unclear D gene. Germline V gene sequence: CDR1 SEHNR, CDR2 FQNEAQ (reference sequence). CDR3 length: 14 residues. V was shortened by 0 bases and J by 1 base, with 6 bases between the two germline ends. The CDR3 sequence is CASSLAGIQETQYF. The CDR3 DNA sequence: TGTGCCAGCAGCTTAGCAGGGATCCAAGAGACCCAGTACTTC. Combining the CDR3 with reference TRBV7-9 and TRBJ2-5 gives the whole variable domain DTGVSQNPRHKITKRGQNVTFRCDPISEHNRLYWYRQTLGQGPEFLTYFQNEAQLEKSRLLSDRFSAERPKGSFSTLEIQRTEQGDSAMYLCASSLAGIQETQYFGPGTRLLVL.

As for this clone: Other nucleotide sequences from this sample produce the same CDR3. V and J are TRBV19 and TRBJ2-3; D not certain. Between the trimmed V and J ends, which lost 1 base and 6 bases, there was a span of 2 bases. CDR1 LNHDA and CDR2 SQIVND come from the germline V gene (reference sequence). The CDR3 runs to 11 residues. CDR3 sequence reads: CASSIADTQYF. CDR3 nucleotide sequence: TGTGCCAGTAGTATAGCCGATACGCAGTATTTT.

The chain links TRBV9 to TRBJ2-1, with 8 bases identical to TRBD2. Trimming took 3 bases from V and 9 from J; bases not matched to a gene: 14. The length of the CDR3 is 16 residues. Germline V gene data show CDR1 as SGDLS and CDR2 as YYNGEE. As DNA, the CDR3 is TGTGCCAGCAGCGCGAGAGCGGGAGCGGGCCTTAGTGAGCAGTTCTTC. This encodes CASSARAGAGLSEQFF. Combining the CDR3 with reference TRBV9 and TRBJ2-1 gives the whole variable domain DSGVTQTPKHLITATGQRVTLRCSPRSGDLSVYWYQQSLDQGLQFLIQYYNGEERAKGNILERFSAQQFPDLHSELNLSSLELGDSALYFCASSARAGAGLSEQFFGPGTRLTVL.

This chain joins TRBV5-1 and TRBJ1-2; 11 positions match TRBD1. V trimming: 0 bases; J trimming: 4 bases; junction bases outside the gene matches: 2. Per germline, CDR1 SGHRS and CDR2 YFSETQ. The CDR3 consists of 15 residues. This CDR3 reads CASSLGTGGVYGYTF. The CDR3 DNA reads TGCGCCAGCAGCTTGGGGACAGGGGGCGTCTATGGCTACACCTTC.

The rearrangement links TRBV6-4 to TRBJ1-2; D is unclear. The germline V gene has CDR1 MRHNA and CDR2 SNTAGT. The V end lost 2 bases, the J end lost 4 bases, and 8 bases lay between the germline ends. The CDR3 runs to 13 residues. CDR3 region: CASSDRSFYGYTF. The CDR3 DNA sequence: TGTGCCAGCAGTGACAGGAGCTTCTATGGCTACACCTTC.

This chain's CDR3 is CASSPDRRDQPQHF. In DNA, the CDR3 is TGTGCCAGCTCTCCGGACAGGAGGGATCAGCCCCAGCATTTT. V and J are TRBV18 and TRBJ1-5; TRBD1 aligns across 7 bases. Germline V CDR1 and CDR2: KGHSH, LQKENI. The CDR3 is 14 amino acids. The J segment lost 5 bases and the V segment lost 6 bases, leaving 7 bases of the junction unmatched.

The chain recombines TRBV4-3 with TRBJ2-7; D is possibly TRBD2 (5 bases). With 2 bases removed from V and 1 base from J, the gap between germline ends came to 15 bases. The germline V gene encodes CDR1 LGHNA and CDR2 YSLEER. The CDR3 has 16 amino acids. DNA of the CDR3: TGCGCCAGCAGCCAATATAATCTCCCGGGGTCCTACGAGCAGTACTTC. As protein: CASSQYNLPGSYEQYF.

This chain's CDR3 is CASSQSDQGQRDTQYF. CDR3 in DNA: TGTGCCAGCAGCCAAAGCGACCAGGGACAGCGAGATACGCAGTATTTT. This chain connects TRBV14 to TRBJ2-3; 7 bases fit TRBD1. Looked up from germline, CDR1 is SGHDN and CDR2 is FVKESK. The CDR3 is made up of 16 amino acids. Unmatched junction bases numbered 10, after V lost 2 bases and J lost 5 bases.

This clone was counted once. The chain uses TRBV2 and TRBJ2-7; the D gene is possibly TRBD1 (5 bases). Trimming took off 3 bases at V and 3 bases at J, with 12 bases between the two ends. The CDR3 runs 14 residues. Germline CDR1 SNHLY, CDR2 FYNNEI. The CDR3 is CASSDFGRDYEQYF. In DNA form, the CDR3 reads TGTGCCAGCAGTGATTTTGGCAGGGACTACGAGCAGTACTTC.

This clone has a handful of counts. The V and J genes are TRBV29-1 and TRBJ1-2; D unclear. In germline, CDR1 is SQVTM, CDR2 ANQGSEA. Trimming pared 5 bases from V and 3 bases from J, leaving 10 bases between. The CDR3 is 12 amino acids. The CDR3 sequence: CSVLDGHYGYTF. The DNA of the CDR3 is TGCAGCGTTCTCGATGGCCACTATGGCTACACCTTC.

V is TRBV27 and J is TRBJ2-2; possibly TRBD2 for D (6 bases). CDR1 is MNHEY, CDR2 SMNVEV, per germline (reference sequence). The germline V and J ends were trimmed by 6 bases and 5 bases, with 13 bases remaining between them. CDR3 length: 14 amino acids. CDR3 in amino acids: CASRVFRETGELFF. The DNA of the CDR3 is TGTGCCAGCAGAGTCTTTCGGGAGACCGGGGAGCTGTTTTTT.

The gene calls are TRBV11-2 and TRBJ2-1; a weak D match, TRBD2 (6 bases). Deletions cut 5 bases from V and 2 bases from J, with 16 bases between. From germline, CDR1 is SGHAT and CDR2 FQNNGV. The CDR3 has 16 residues. The CDR3 sequence: CASSRFWDSTYNEQFF. Here the CDR3 DNA reads TGTGCCAGCAGCCGCTTTTGGGACTCCACCTACAATGAGCAGTTCTTC.

V and J are TRBV28 and TRBJ1-1, with D uncertain. This CDR3 has 12 residues. Trimming removed 10 bases from V and 4 bases from J, with 13 bases in between. Per germline, CDR1 MDHEN and CDR2 SYDVKM. In DNA form, the CDR3 reads TGTGCCACCGGGAGGCAGTTCACTGAAGCTTTCTTT. This sequence encodes CATGRQFTEAFF.

In regard to this clone: The sample contains more than one DNA sequence encoding this CDR3. The CDR3 loop is CASSRGTSYEQYF. The CDR3 coding sequence is TGTGCCAGCAGCCGAGGGACTTCCTACGAGCAGTACTTC. The genes are TRBV7-9 and TRBJ2-7; tentatively, D is TRBD2 (6 bases). Trimming took off 5 bases at V and 1 base at J, with 9 bases between the two ends. The CDR3 totals 13 residues. Per the germline V gene, CDR1 is SEHNR and CDR2 is FQNEAQ (reference sequence).

The rearrangement uses TRBV7-9 and TRBJ2-7; D assignment may be TRBD1 or TRBD2 (5 bases each). Germline CDR1 SEHNR, CDR2 FQNEAQ (reference sequence). With 4 bases removed from V and 3 bases from J, the gap between germline ends came to 7 bases. The CDR3 consists of 12 residues. The CDR3 here is CASSWDHYEQYF. The CDR3 DNA follows: TGTGCCAGCAGCTGGGACCACTACGAGCAGTACTTC.

The V call is TRBV7-9, the J call TRBJ2-7, with D perhaps TRBD1 or TRBD2 (5 bases each). Germline CDR1 and CDR2: SEHNR and FQNEAQ (reference sequence). V dropped 4 bases and J dropped 2 bases, with 12 bases sitting between them. The CDR3 runs 14 residues. CDR3 in DNA: TGTGCCAGCAGCTGGGACCCGTGGACCTACGAGCAGTACTTC. Protein product: CASSWDPWTYEQYF. The entire variable domain, with the rest obtained from reference TRBV7-9 and TRBJ2-7, is as follows: DTGVSQNPRHKITKRGQNVTFRCDPISEHNRLYWYRQTLGQGPEFLTYFQNEAQLEKSRLLSDRFSAERPKGSFSTLEIQRTEQGDSAMYLCASSWDPWTYEQYFGPGTRLTVT.